The 20 T cell receptor beta chains below all came from one sample that was sequenced in a study of CD4 T cells in relation to SARS-CoV-2 and coronaviruses. Sequencing used immunoSEQ multiplex PCR; TCRdb keeps in-frame clones, though not all of them. The data contain around 29,000 clones, over 75% of them singletons. The unexposed donors gave CD4+ T cells in 2011-2018, prior to COVID-19. CD4+ T cells were isolated from the cells after around 10 days of culture. What these receptors recognize is not known. Sequencing was carried out using CD4+ T cells from PBMCs, cultured in vitro. Receptor source: a human donor in good health.

The V gene is TRBV5-1, the J gene TRBJ2-5; the D is unclear. Germline CDR1 SGHRS, CDR2 YFSETQ. Trimming stripped 6 bases from V and 2 bases from J, with 17 bases between. The CDR3 extends over 15 amino acids. The CDR3 sequence: CASTPSGQRQETQYF. The CDR3 bases are TGCGCCAGCACCCCTTCGGGTCAGAGGCAAGAGACCCAGTACTTC.

This chain uses TRBV13 with TRBJ2-3, with TRBD2 identical over 7 bases. The V and J ends lost 2 bases and 2 bases, in that order; junction bases with no gene match: 10. This CDR3 is 17 amino acids long. The germline V gene encodes CDR1 PRHDT and CDR2 FYEKMQ (reference sequence). The DNA of the CDR3 is TGTGCCAGCAGCTTAAGGTCAGGGAGGGGAGACACAGATACGCAGTATTTT. Translation: CASSLRSGRGDTDTQYF.

This clone was counted between two and nine times. V gene TRBV7-2 combines with J gene TRBJ1-1; D may be TRBD1 (6 bases). Germline loops: CDR1 SGHTA, CDR2 FQGNSA. V shed 2 bases and J shed 0 bases, with 10 bases lying between them. The CDR3 length is 15 residues. Here the CDR3 DNA reads TGTGCCAGCAGCTTATACGGGGGCATGAACACTGAAGCTTTCTTT. Translating gives CASSLYGGMNTEAFF.

The chain links TRBV6-2 or TRBV6-3 to TRBJ2-7; 9 positions match TRBD2. The CDR3 has 13 residues. Losses at the gene ends were 4 bases for V and 3 bases for J; bases not matched to a gene: 1. The germline gives CDR1 MNHEY, CDR2 SVGEGT. CDR3 region: CASSFSGGYEQYF. The DNA of the CDR3 is TGTGCCAGCAGTTTTAGCGGGGGCTACGAGCAGTACTTC.

The rearrangement joins TRBV3-1 (or the pseudogene TRBV3-2) to TRBJ1-5; no definite D call. V was pared by 1 base and J by 3 bases, with 13 bases between. The CDR3 contains 16 residues. Germline V gene sequence: CDR1 LGHDT, CDR2 YNNKEL (reference sequence). Here the CDR3 DNA reads TGTGCCAGCAGCCAAGGGGCAGAAACCTCCAATCAGCCCCAGCATTTT. Its translation is CASSQGAETSNQPQHF.

The CDR3 spells CASSGEREVTDTQYF. In nucleotides, the CDR3 is TGTGCCAGCAGTGGAGAGCGGGAAGTGACAGATACGCAGTATTTT. The chain uses TRBV6-4 and TRBJ2-3; 7 bases are a match to TRBD2. The CDR3 spans 15 residues. The germline V gene has CDR1 MRHNA and CDR2 SNTAGT. Trimming at V came to 4 bases and at J to 3 bases, leaving 7 bases not matched to a gene.

The chain uses TRBV24-1 and TRBJ2-7; 8 nucleotides line up with TRBD1. The CDR3 runs 16 residues. J gave up 4 bases and V 0 bases, and 7 bases lay outside the gene matches. Germline values: CDR1 KGHDR, CDR2 SFDVKD. The CDR3 nucleotides read TGTGCCACCAGTGATTTGCGGACAGGGAGACGGTACGAGCAGTACTTC. This codes for CATSDLRTGRRYEQYF.

This rearrangement joins TRBV6-5 to TRBJ1-4, with unresolved D. Germline CDR1 is MNHEY and CDR2 is SVGAGI. The CDR3 is 13 residues long. V was shortened by 11 bases and J by 8 bases, with 18 bases between the two germline ends. The CDR3 here is CASAMGNGEKLFF. The DNA for the CDR3 is TGTGCCTCAGCAATGGGAAATGGCGAAAAACTGTTTTTT.

CDR3 amino acids: CASSYPQGARTEAFF. The CDR3 DNA is TGTGCCAGCAGTTACCCACAGGGGGCGAGGACTGAAGCTTTCTTT. The chain uses TRBV6-2 or TRBV6-3 and TRBJ1-1; 9 nucleotides agree with TRBD1. Germline-derived CDR1 and CDR2 are MNHEY and SVGEGT. The CDR3 spans 15 residues. V trimming: 2 bases; J trimming: 5 bases; junction bases outside the gene matches: 6.

The rearrangement uses TRBV6-5 and TRBJ1-1; 8 positions match TRBD1. The CDR3 sequence is 16 residues long. J gave up 2 bases and V 4 bases, and 9 bases lay outside the gene matches. CDR1 MNHEY and CDR2 SVGAGI come from the germline V gene. The CDR3 spells CASSSQGAGANTEAFF. The DNA for the CDR3 is TGTGCCAGCAGTTCCCAGGGGGCGGGGGCAAACACTGAAGCTTTCTTT.

The chain's CDR3 is CASSPAAAAYEQYF. CDR3 nucleotides: TGTGCCAGCAGCCCGGCGGCGGCGGCCTACGAGCAGTACTTC. This rearrangement joins TRBV5-4 to TRBJ2-7, with D uncertain. Germline V gene data show CDR1 as SGHNT and CDR2 as YYREEE (reference sequence). V lost 4 bases and J lost 2, with 13 bases in between. This CDR3 has 14 residues.

CDR3 residues: CASSPPPPGDTEAFF. The CDR3 bases are TGTGCCAGCAGCCCCCCCCCTCCGGGAGACACTGAAGCTTTCTTT. This chain links TRBV5-6 with TRBJ1-1; D is uncertain. Germline values: CDR1 SGHDT, CDR2 YYEEEE. CDR3 size: 15 residues. V was pared by 4 bases and J by 3 bases, with 16 bases between.

This chain joins TRBV27 and TRBJ1-5, with D unclear. Trimming pared 3 bases from V and 5 bases from J, leaving 5 bases between. The CDR3 consists of 12 residues. The germline CDR1 and CDR2 sequences are MNHEY and SMNVEV (reference sequence). This CDR3 reads CASSFLDQPQHF. Written as DNA, the CDR3 is TGTGCCAGCAGTTTCTTGGATCAGCCCCAGCATTTT.

The genes are TRBV19 and TRBJ1-6; TRBD1 aligns across 11 bases. The germline V gene encodes CDR1 LNHDA and CDR2 SQIVND (reference sequence). V was pared by 8 bases and J by 4 bases, with 10 bases of the junction left unmatched. This CDR3 has 17 residues. The DNA for the CDR3 is TGTGCCAGTGATGTTGGGGACAGGGGGATTTATAATTCACCCCTCCACTTT. Translated: CASDVGDRGIYNSPLHF.

The chain joins TRBV5-1 to TRBJ1-2; possibly TRBD1 for D (6 bases). The CDR3 covers 17 residues. Trimming cost V 4 bases and J 4 bases, with 23 bases left between them. CDR1 is SGHRS, CDR2 YFSETQ, per germline. The CDR3 reads CASSEAPGTQTPYGYTF. CDR3 DNA: TGCGCCAGCAGCGAGGCCCCCGGGACACAGACCCCCTATGGCTACACCTTC.

This clone was recorded once. The chain is built from TRBV15 and TRBJ1-2; no clear D gene. The germline V and J ends were trimmed by 5 bases and 4 bases, with 20 bases remaining between them. The germline CDR1 and CDR2 sequences are LNHNV and YYDKDF (reference sequence). This CDR3 has 16 residues. The CDR3 loop reads CATSWQGRCKTYGYTF. The CDR3 DNA sequence: TGTGCCACCAGCTGGCAAGGAAGGTGTAAGACCTATGGCTACACCTTC. Combining the CDR3 with reference TRBV15 and TRBJ1-2 gives the whole variable domain DAMVIQNPRYQVTQFGKPVTLSCSQTLNHNVMYWYQQKSSQAPKLLFHYYDKDFNNEADTPDNFQSRRPNTSFCFLDIRSPGLGDTAMYLCATSWQGRCKTYGYTFGSGTRLTVV.

This clone turned up a few times. This chain uses TRBV11-2 with TRBJ1-4; D is undetermined. Trimming took off 6 bases at V and 4 bases at J, with 12 bases between the two ends. The CDR3 is 14 amino acids. Germline lookup yields CDR1 SGHAT and CDR2 FQNNGV. The CDR3 spells CASSRANLNEKLFF. DNA for the CDR3: TGTGCCAGCAGTAGGGCAAACCTTAATGAAAAACTGTTTTTT.

V usage is TRBV18 and J usage is TRBJ1-2; the D gene is possibly TRBD1 (6 bases). Per germline, CDR1 KGHSH and CDR2 LQKENI. Trimming took 3 bases from V and 4 from J, leaving 21 bases between them. CDR3 length: 17 amino acids. The CDR3 loop reads CASSPSRDTQGSYGYTF. Written as DNA, the CDR3 is TGTGCCAGCTCACCGTCCCGGGACACCCAAGGGAGCTATGGCTACACCTTC.

The table lists this clone with a count of one. V and J are TRBV6-5 and TRBJ1-2; D may be TRBD1 (6 bases). The CDR3 has 14 amino acids. Trimming took off 8 bases at V and 3 bases at J, with 16 bases between the two ends. In germline, CDR1 is MNHEY, CDR2 SVGAGI. This CDR3 reads CASFNRVQYYGYTF. The CDR3 DNA sequence: TGTGCCAGCTTCAACAGGGTTCAATACTATGGCTACACCTTC.

The rearrangement links TRBV7-3 to TRBJ2-7; D call uncertain. Trimming took off 5 bases at V and 0 bases at J, with 11 bases between the two ends. The germline gives CDR1 SGHTA, CDR2 FQGTGA. This CDR3 region has 14 residues. The DNA of the CDR3 is TGTGCCAGCAGCCCCAGCTCATACTCCTACGAGCAGTACTTC. Translating it yields CASSPSSYSYEQYF. The whole variable domain, remainder taken from reference TRBV7-3 and TRBJ2-7, is GAGVSQTPSNKVTEKGKYVELRCDPISGHTALYWYRQSLGQGPEFLIYFQGTGAADDSGLPNDRFFAVRPEGSVSTLKIQRTERGDSAVYLCASSPSSYSYEQYFGPGTRLTVT.